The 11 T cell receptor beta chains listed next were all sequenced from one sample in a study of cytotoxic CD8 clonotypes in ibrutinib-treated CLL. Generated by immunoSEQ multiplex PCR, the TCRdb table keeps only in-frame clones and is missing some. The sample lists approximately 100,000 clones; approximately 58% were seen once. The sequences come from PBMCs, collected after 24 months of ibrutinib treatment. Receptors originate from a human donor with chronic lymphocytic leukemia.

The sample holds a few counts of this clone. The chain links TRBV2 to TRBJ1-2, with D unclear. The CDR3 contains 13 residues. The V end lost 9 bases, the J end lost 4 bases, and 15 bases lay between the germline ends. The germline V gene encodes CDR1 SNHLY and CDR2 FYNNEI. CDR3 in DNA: TGTGCCAGTGGTGACGACGGTGCCTATGGCTACACCTTC. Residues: CASGDDGAYGYTF.

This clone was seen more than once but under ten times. The CDR3 protein is CASSPTGVLNYGYTF. DNA of the CDR3: TGTGCCAGCAGCCCCACAGGAGTCCTTAACTATGGCTACACCTTC. This sequence joins TRBV7-2 and TRBJ1-2; the D gene is possibly TRBD1 (5 bases). This CDR3 has 15 residues. CDR1 and CDR2 (germline): SGHTA, FQGNSA. Trimming shortened V by 5 bases and J by 1 base, and 14 bases separated the two germline ends.

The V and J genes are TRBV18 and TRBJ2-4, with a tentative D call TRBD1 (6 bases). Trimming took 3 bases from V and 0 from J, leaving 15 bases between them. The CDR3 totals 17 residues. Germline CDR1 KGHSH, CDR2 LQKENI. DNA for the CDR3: TGTGCCAGCTCACCGGACAGACCGGATTTAGCCAAAAACATTCAGTACTTC. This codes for CASSPDRPDLAKNIQYF.

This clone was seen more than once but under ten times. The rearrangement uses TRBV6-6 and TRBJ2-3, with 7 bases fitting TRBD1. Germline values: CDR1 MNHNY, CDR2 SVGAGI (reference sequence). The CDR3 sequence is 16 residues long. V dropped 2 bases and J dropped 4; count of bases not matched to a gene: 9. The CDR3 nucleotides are TGTGCCAGCAGTTACCCGTCAGGGGGAGTTGCAGATACGCAGTATTTT. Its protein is CASSYPSGGVADTQYF.

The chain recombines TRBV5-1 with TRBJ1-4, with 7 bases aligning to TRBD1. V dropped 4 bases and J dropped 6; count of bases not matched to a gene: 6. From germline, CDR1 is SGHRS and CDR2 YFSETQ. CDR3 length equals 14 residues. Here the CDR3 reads CASSGGQRDEKLFF. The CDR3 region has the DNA TGCGCCAGCAGCGGGGGACAGAGGGATGAAAAACTGTTTTTT.

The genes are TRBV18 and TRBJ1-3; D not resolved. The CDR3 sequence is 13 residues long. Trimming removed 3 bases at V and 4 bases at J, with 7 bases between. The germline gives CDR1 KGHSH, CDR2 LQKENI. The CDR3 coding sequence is TGTGCCAGCTCACCCCAAACCGGAAACACCATATATTTT. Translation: CASSPQTGNTIYF.

Written as DNA, the CDR3 is TGTGCCAGCAGCCCCACGGGACACCCTTCCTACGAGCAGTACTTC. Its translation: CASSPTGHPSYEQYF. This sequence joins TRBV9 and TRBJ2-7; maybe TRBD1 (6 bases). The ends were cut back, 4 bases at V and 1 base at J, with 15 bases in the middle. Per the germline V gene, CDR1 is SGDLS and CDR2 is YYNGEE. The CDR3 has 15 residues.

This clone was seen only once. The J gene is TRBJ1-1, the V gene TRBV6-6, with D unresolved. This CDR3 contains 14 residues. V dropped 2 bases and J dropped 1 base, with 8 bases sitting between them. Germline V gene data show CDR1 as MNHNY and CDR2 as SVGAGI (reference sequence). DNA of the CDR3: TGTGCCAGCAGTTACGTAGGCCCGAACACTGAAGCTTTCTTT. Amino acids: CASSYVGPNTEAFF.

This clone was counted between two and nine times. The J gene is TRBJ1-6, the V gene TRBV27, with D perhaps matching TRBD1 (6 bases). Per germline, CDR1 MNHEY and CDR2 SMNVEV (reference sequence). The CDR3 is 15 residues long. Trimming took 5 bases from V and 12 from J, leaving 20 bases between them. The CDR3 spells CASSARQVAGGPLHF. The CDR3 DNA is TGTGCCAGCAGTGCGCGACAGGTCGCTGGGGGACCCCTCCACTTT.

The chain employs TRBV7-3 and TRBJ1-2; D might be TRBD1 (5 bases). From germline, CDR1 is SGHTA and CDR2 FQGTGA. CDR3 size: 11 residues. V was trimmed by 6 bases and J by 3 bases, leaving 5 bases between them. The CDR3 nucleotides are TGTGCCAGCAGAGGGGACTATGGCTACACCTTC. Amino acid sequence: CASRGDYGYTF.

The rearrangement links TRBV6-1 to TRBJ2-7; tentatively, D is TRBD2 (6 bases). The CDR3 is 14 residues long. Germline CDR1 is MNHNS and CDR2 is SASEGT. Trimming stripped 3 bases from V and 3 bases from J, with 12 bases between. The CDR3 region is CASSEGGLGYEQYF. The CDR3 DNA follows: TGTGCCAGCAGTGAGGGGGGTCTGGGCTACGAGCAGTACTTC.